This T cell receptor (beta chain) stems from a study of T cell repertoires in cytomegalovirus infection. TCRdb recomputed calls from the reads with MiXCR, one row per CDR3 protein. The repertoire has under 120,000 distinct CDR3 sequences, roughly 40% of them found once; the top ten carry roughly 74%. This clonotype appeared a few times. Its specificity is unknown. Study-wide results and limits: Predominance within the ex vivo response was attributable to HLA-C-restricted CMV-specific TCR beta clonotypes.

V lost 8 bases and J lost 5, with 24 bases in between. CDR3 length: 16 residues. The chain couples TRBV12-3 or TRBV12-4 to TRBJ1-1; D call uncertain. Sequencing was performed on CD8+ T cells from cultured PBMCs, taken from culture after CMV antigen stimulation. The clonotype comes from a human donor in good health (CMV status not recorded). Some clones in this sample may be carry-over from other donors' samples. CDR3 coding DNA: TGTGCCAGCCTCAGTAGGCTTGAGTCCGCGGGGACTGAAGCTTTCTTT. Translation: CASLSRLESAGTEAFF.